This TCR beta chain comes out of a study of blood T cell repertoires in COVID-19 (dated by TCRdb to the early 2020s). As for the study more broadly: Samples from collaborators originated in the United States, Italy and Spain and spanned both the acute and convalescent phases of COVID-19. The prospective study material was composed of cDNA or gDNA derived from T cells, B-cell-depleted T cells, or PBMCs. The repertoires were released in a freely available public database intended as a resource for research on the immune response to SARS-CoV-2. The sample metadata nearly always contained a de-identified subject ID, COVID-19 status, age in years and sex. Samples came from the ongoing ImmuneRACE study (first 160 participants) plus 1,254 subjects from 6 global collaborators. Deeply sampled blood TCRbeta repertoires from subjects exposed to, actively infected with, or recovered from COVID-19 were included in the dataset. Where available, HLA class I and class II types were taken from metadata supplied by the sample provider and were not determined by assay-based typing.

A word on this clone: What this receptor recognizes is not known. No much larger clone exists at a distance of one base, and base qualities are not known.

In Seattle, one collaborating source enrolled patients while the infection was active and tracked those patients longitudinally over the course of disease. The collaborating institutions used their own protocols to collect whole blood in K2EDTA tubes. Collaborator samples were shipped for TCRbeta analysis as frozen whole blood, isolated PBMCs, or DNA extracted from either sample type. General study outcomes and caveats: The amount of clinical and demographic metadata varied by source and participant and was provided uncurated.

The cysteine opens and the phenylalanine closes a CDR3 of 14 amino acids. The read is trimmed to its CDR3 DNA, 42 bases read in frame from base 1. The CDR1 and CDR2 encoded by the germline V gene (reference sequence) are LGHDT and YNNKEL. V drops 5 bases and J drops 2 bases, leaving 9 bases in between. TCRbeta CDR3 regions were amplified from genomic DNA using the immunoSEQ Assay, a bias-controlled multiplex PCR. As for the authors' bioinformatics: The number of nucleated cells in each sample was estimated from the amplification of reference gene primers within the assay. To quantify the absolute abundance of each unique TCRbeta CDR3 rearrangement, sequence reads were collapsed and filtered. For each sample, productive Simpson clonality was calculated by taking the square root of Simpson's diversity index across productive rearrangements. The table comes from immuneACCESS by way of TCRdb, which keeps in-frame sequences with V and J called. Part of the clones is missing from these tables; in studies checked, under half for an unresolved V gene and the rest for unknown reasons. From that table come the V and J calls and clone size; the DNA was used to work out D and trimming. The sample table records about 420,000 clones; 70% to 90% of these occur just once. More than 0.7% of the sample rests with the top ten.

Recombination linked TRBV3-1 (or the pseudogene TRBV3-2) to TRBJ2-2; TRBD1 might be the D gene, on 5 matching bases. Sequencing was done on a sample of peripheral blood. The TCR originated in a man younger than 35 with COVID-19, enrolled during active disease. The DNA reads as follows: TGTGCCAGCAGCTCTACAGGAAACACCGGGGAGCTGTTTTTT. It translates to CASSSTGNTGELFF.